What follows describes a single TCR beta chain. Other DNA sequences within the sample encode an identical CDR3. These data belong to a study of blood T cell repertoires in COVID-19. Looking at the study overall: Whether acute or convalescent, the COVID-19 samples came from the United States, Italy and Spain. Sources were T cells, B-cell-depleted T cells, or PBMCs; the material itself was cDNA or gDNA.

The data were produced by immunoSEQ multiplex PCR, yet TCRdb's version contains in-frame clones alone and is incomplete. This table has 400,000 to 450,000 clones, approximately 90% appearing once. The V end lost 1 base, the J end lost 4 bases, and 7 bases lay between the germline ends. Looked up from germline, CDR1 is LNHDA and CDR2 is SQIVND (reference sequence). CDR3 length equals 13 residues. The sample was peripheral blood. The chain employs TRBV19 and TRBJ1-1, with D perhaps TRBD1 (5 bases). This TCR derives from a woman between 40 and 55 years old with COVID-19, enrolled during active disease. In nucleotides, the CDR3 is TGTGCCAGTAGTATAGTGCAGGGCACTGAAGCTTTCTTT. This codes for CASSIVQGTEAFF.